Detailed here is one T cell receptor (beta chain). Antigen: not known. The sample comes from a study of beta chain features in type 1 diabetes. Study conclusions and caveats: Type 1 diabetes patients showed a moderate but significant shortening of TCRB CDR3s in all four CD4+ subsets.

This CDR3 has 15 amino acids. Trimming left V 4 bases short and J 2 bases short, with 14 bases between. CDR1 is MDHEN, CDR2 SYDVKM, per germline. The study reverse transcribed the entire isolated RNA, so it sequenced expressed TCRB transcripts. Libraries were prepared by immunoSEQ multiplex PCR; TCRdb keeps only in-frame clonotypes and omits some of them. Of over 700,000 clones listed, 17% are singletons. The clonotype was recovered from a woman younger than 30 in good health. The sample was naive CD4+ T cells from blood. This chain joins TRBV28 and TRBJ1-2; D is perhaps TRBD1 (5 bases). CDR3 DNA: TGTGCCAGCAGTTCCCATCAGGGTGAGAACTATGGCTACACCTTC. Translated: CASSSHQGENYGYTF.